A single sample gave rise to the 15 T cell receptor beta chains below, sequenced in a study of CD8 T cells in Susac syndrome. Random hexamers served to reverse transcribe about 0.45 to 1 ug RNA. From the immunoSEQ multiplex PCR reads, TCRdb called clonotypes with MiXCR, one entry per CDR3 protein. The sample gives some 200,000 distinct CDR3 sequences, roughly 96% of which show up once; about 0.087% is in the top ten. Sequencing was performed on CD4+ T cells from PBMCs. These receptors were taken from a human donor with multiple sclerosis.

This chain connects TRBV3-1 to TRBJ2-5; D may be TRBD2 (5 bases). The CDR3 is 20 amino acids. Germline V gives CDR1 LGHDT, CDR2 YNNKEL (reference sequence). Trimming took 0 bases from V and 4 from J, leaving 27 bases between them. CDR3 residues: CASSQDWGSSFAGVRETQYF. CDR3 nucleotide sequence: TGTGCCAGCAGCCAAGATTGGGGAAGTAGTTTTGCGGGTGTGCGAGAGACCCAGTACTTC.

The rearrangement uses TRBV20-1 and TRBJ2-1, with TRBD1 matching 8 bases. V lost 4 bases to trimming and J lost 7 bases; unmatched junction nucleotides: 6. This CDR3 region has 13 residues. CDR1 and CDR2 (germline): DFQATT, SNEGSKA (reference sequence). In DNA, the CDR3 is TGCAGTGCTAATGGACAGGGCCTTAATGAGCAGTTCTTC. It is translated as CSANGQGLNEQFF.

The CDR3 here is CASSLTAGVDSPLHF. In DNA, the CDR3 is TGTGCCAGCAGTTTAACGGCAGGGGTGGATTCACCCCTCCACTTT. The V call is TRBV27, the J call TRBJ1-6; D might be TRBD1 (6 bases). There are 15 residues in the CDR3. V was clipped by 2 bases and J by 8 bases, with 13 bases between them. Germline values: CDR1 MNHEY, CDR2 SMNVEV (reference sequence).

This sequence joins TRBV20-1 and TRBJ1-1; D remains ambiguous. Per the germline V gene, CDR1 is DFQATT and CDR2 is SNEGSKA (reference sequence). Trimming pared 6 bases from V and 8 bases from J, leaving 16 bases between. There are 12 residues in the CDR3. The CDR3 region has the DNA TGCAGTGCAACGAGAACCTCGTTCGAAGCTTTCTTT. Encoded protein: CSATRTSFEAFF.

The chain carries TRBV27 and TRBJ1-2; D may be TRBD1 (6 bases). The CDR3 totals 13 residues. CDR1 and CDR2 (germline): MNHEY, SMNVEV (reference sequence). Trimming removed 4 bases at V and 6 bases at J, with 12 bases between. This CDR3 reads CASSSQGYNGYTF. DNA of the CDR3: TGTGCCAGCAGTTCCCAGGGGTATAATGGCTACACCTTC.

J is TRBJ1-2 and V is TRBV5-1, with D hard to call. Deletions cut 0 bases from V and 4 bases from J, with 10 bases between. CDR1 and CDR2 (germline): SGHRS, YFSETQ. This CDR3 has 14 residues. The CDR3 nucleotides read TGCGCCAGCAGCTTGGACCGTCCCCCCTATGGCTACACCTTC. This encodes CASSLDRPPYGYTF.

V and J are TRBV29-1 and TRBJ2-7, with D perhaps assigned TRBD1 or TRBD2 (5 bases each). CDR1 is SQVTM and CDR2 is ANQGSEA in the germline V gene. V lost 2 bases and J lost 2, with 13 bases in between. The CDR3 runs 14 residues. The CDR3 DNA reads TGCAGCGTTGAACTAGGGACCAGCCCCTACGAGCAGTACTTC. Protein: CSVELGTSPYEQYF.

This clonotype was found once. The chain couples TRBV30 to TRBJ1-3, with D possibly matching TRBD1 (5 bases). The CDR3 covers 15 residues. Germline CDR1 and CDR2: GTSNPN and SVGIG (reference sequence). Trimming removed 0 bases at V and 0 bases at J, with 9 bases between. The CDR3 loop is CAWSVLQASGNTIYF. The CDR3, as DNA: TGTGCCTGGAGTGTACTACAGGCCTCTGGAAACACCATATATTTT.

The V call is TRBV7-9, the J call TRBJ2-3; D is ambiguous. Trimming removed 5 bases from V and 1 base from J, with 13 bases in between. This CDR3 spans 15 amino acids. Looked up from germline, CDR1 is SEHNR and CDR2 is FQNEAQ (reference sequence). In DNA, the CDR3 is TGTGCCAGCAGCCCGCCCGCGCCGGGCACAGATACGCAGTATTTT. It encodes CASSPPAPGTDTQYF.

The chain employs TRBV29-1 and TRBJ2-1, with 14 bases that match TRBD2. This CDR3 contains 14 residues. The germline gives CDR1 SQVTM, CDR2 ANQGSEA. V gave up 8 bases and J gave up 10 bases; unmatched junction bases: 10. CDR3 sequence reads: CSPAGLAGAGEQFF. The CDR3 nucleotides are TGCAGCCCTGCGGGACTAGCGGGGGCCGGAGAGCAGTTCTTC.

The CDR3 sequence is CSVGRTDGSYEQYF. DNA for the CDR3: TGCAGCGTGGGCAGGACCGACGGCTCCTACGAGCAGTACTTC. V is TRBV29-1 and J is TRBJ2-7; no clear D gene. The length of the CDR3 is 14 residues. V was pared by 6 bases and J by 0 bases, with 15 bases between. Germline V CDR1 and CDR2: SQVTM, ANQGSEA.

The chain's CDR3 is CASSPPKETQYF. In DNA, the CDR3 is TGTGCCAGCTCACCGCCAAAAGAGACCCAGTACTTC. This chain uses TRBV18 with TRBJ2-5, with unresolved D. The CDR3 has 12 residues. The V gene lost 3 bases and the J gene lost 3 bases, with 5 bases spanning the gap. Germline CDR1 and CDR2: KGHSH and LQKENI.

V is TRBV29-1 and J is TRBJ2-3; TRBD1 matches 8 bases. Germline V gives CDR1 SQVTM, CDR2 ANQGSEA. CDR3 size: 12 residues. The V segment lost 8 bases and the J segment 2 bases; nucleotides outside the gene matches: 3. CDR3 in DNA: TGCAGCTGGACAGGGAACACAGATACGCAGTATTTT. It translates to CSWTGNTDTQYF.

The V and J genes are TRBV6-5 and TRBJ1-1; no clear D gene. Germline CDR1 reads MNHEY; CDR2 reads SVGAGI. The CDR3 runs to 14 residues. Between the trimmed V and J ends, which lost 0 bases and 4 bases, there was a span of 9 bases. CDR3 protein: CASSYSDRATEAFF. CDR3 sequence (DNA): TGTGCCAGCAGTTACTCGGATAGGGCCACTGAAGCTTTCTTT.

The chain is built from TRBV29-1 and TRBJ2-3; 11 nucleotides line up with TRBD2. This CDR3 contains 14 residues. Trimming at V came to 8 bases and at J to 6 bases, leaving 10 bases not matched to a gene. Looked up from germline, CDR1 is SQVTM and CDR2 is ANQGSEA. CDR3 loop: CSSPSGGMGDTQYF. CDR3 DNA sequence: TGCAGCAGTCCTAGCGGGGGGATGGGGGATACGCAGTATTTT.